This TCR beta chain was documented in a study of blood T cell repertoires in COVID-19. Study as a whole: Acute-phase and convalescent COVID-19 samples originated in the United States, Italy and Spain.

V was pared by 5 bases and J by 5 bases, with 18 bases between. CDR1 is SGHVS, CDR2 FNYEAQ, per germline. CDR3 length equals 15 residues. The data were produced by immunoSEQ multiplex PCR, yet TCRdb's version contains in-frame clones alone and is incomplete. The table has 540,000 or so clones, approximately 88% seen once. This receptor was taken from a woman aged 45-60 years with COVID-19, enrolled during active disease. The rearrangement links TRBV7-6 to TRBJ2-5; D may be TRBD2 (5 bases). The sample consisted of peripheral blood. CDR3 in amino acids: CASSEKRTPRETQYF. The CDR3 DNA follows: TGTGCCAGCAGCGAAAAGCGGACCCCCCGCGAGACCCAGTACTTC.